What follows is one T cell receptor beta chain and its context. V lost 0 bases and J 4 bases, leaving 10 bases between the germline ends. This CDR3 contains 14 residues. Per the germline V gene, CDR1 is SGHRS and CDR2 is YFSETQ. The data were taken from a study of OX40 agonist ivuxolimab in advanced cancers. Across the study: Clinicians treated patients with ivuxolimab, an agonistic anti-OX40 (CD134) antibody. Of mixed ages from about 20 to 80 and averaging about 56 years, the group was over 80% male. Eligibility admitted prior anti-PD-1, anti-PD-L1 or anti-CTLA-4 therapy; about 42% had some.

TCRdb's table, derived via immunoSEQ multiplex PCR, lists solely in-frame clones and lacks some. The repertoire holds 100,000 to 130,000 clones, 91% seen once, with under 0.85% in the top ten. This TCR came from an adult with an advanced solid tumor such as melanoma, head and neck, liver or kidney cancer. The V and J genes are TRBV5-1 and TRBJ1-2, with unresolved D. The sample in question was CD4+ or CD8+ T cells sorted from blood, obtained in a trial of the OX40 agonist ivuxolimab. The CDR3 DNA sequence: TGCGCCAGCAGCTTGGCCCCTATAGGCTATGGCTACACCTTC. Amino acid sequence: CASSLAPIGYGYTF.